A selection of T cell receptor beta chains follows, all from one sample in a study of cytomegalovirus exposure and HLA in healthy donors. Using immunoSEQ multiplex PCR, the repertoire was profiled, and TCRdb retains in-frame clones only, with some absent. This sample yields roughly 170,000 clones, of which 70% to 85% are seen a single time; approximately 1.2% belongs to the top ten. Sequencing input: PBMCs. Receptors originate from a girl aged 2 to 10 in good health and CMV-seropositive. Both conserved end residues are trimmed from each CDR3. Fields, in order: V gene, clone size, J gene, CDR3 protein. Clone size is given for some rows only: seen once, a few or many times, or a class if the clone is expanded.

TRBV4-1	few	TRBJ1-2	ASSLVETGGEGYGYT
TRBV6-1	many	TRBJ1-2	ASSDGGGLGYT
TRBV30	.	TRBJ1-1	AWSVRVNTEAF
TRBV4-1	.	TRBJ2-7	ASSQSGDTYEQY
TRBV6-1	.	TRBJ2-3	ASSEAGSTDTQY
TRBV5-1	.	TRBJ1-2	ASSDMTGTYGYT
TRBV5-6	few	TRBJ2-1	ASSAGQNNEQF
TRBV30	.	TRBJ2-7	AWTHTSRWSSYEQY
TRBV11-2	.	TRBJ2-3	ASSFSGILTDTQY
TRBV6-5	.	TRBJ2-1	ASKPSRASGVEQF
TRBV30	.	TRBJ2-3	AWSVRPVAGLTDTQY
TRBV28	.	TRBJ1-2	ASSLLTTGTRVDGYT
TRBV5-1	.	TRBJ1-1	ASSLGVVLNTEAF
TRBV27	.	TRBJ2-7	ASTRRLAGGLNEQY
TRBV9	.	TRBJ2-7	ASSVGTGASSYEQY
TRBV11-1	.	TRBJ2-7	ASSLDGTTYEQY
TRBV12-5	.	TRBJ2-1	ASGLLSEGVKGEQF
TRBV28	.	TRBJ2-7	ASSQADRETYEQY
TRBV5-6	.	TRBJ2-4	ASNPGTVTSQY
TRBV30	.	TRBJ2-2	AWSVRRLAGFPNTGELF
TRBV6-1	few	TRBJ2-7	ASRDREFLYEQY
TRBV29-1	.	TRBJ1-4	SVGTGGGEKLF
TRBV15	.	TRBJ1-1	ATSRNRGQGTEAF
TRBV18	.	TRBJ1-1	ASSLGQPEIEAF